A single sample gave rise to the 10 T cell receptor beta chains below, sequenced in a study of blood T cells in healthy people across ages. Alongside a J-beta primer mix, a sample-barcoded 5' primer served in a second PCR lasting about 7 to 12 cycles. TCRdb analysed the 5' RACE reads with MiXCR anew, one entry per CDR3 protein. The sample lists 450,000 to 700,000 distinct CDR3 sequences; about 26% were seen once. The sample taken for sequencing was blood. These receptors were obtained from a woman between 65 and 79 years old in good health.

This clonotype occurred a few times. The rearrangement uses TRBV20-1 and TRBJ2-1, with 8 bases identical to TRBD2. In germline, CDR1 is DFQATT, CDR2 SNEGSKA (reference sequence). V dropped 3 bases and J dropped 7; count of bases not matched to a gene: 11. This CDR3 spans 15 amino acids. The CDR3 DNA sequence: TGCAGTGCTAGCAACGGGGGGGTAGTATTAAATGAGCAGTTCTTC. This sequence encodes CSASNGGVVLNEQFF.

The chain is built from TRBV29-1 and TRBJ2-1; no firm D call. The DNA end favors TRBJ2-5, so the J call may be wrong. The CDR3 consists of 13 residues. The germline CDR1 and CDR2 sequences are SQVTM and ANQGSEA. The CDR3 nucleotides are TGCAGCGTTGACGGGTATCCTGTAGAGACCCAGTACTTC. This codes for CSVDGYPVETQYF.

The chain combines TRBV10-3 with TRBJ2-5; TRBD1 aligns across 10 bases. The DNA end favors TRBJ2-7, so the J call may be wrong. Germline V CDR1 and CDR2: ENHRY, SYGVKD. The CDR3 sequence is 14 residues long. The CDR3: CAIRGTGEIYEQYF. The DNA for the CDR3 is TGTGCCATCAGGGGGACAGGGGAGATCTACGAGCAGTACTTC.

In its sample, this clonotype was seen a few times. The CDR3 reads CASSARDYGYTF. Written as DNA, the CDR3 is TGTGCCAGCAGCGCACGGGACTATGGCTACACCTTC. This chain uses TRBV2 with TRBJ1-2, with D uncertain. CDR1 and CDR2 (germline): SNHLY, FYNNEI. The ends were cut back, 6 bases at V and 3 bases at J, with 8 bases in the middle. The CDR3 loop spans 12 amino acids. Full variable domain (missing parts from reference TRBV2 and TRBJ1-2): EPEVTQTPSHQVTQMGQEVILRCVPISNHLYFYWYRQILGQKVEFLVSFYNNEISEKSEIFDDQFSVERPDGSNFTLKIRSTKLEDSAMYFCASSARDYGYTFGSGTRLTVV.

V usage is TRBV20-1 and J usage is TRBJ2-1, with a weak D call TRBD1 (6 bases). Trimming pared 3 bases from V and 9 bases from J, leaving 15 bases between. The length of the CDR3 is 13 residues. Per the germline V gene, CDR1 is DFQATT and CDR2 is SNEGSKA (reference sequence). The CDR3 bases are TGCAGTGCTAGCACGACAGGCAGAACTGAGCAGTTCTTC. Translated, it gives CSASTTGRTEQFF.

This clonotype was counted between two and nine times. V gene TRBV29-1 combines with J gene TRBJ2-3; D remains ambiguous. Trimming took off 5 bases at V and 0 bases at J, with 6 bases between the two ends. Germline CDR1 reads SQVTM; CDR2 reads ANQGSEA. CDR3 length equals 12 residues. The CDR3 sequence is CSVTSSTDTQYF. The CDR3 DNA sequence: TGCAGCGTTACCTCAAGCACAGATACGCAGTATTTT.

This clonotype was seen more than once but under ten times. The V call is TRBV7-9, the J call TRBJ2-1; the match to TRBD1 covers 7 bases. Germline V gene lookup returns CDR1 SEHNR and CDR2 FQNEAQ (reference sequence). The CDR3 runs 13 residues. V gave up 6 bases and J gave up 3 bases; unmatched junction bases: 2. CDR3 region: CASRDRSYNEQFF. The CDR3 DNA sequence: TGTGCCAGCAGGGACAGGAGCTACAATGAGCAGTTCTTC.

This rearrangement joins TRBV29-1 to TRBJ2-1, with TRBD2 identical over 10 bases. The DNA matches TRBJ2-5 better at its end, which makes the J call doubtful. Germline assignment: CDR1 SQVTM and CDR2 ANQGSEA. CDR3 length: 15 residues. CDR3 protein: CSTLRRSGGDETQYF. CDR3 coding DNA: TGCAGCACCTTAAGGAGGAGCGGGGGGGACGAGACCCAGTACTTC.

This clonotype turned up a few times. The chain combines TRBV4-1 with TRBJ2-7, with 12 bases lining up with TRBD2. The CDR3 spans 15 residues. Germline V gene sequence: CDR1 MGHRA, CDR2 YSYEKL. V gave up 1 base and J gave up 3 bases; unmatched junction bases: 1. The CDR3 here is CASSQVGLAGYEQYF. The DNA for the CDR3 is TGCGCCAGCAGCCAAGTGGGACTAGCGGGCTACGAGCAGTACTTC.

This clonotype came up many times. The DNA of the CDR3 is TGTGCCAGCAGCTTAGAAGGGACTAGCATCCAAGAGACCCAGTACTTC. It specifies CASSLEGTSIQETQYF. The gene calls are TRBV7-9 and TRBJ2-5, with 9 bases lining up with TRBD2. The V segment lost 1 base and the J segment 1 base; nucleotides outside the gene matches: 4. The CDR3 spans 16 residues. The germline gives CDR1 SEHNR, CDR2 FQNEAQ (reference sequence).